Following are 11 T cell receptor beta chains from one sample sequenced in a study of blood T cell repertoires in COVID-19. Method: immunoSEQ multiplex PCR; TCRdb's copy keeps in-frame clones and lacks some. Here the sample spans about 50,000 clones, around 87% being singletons. Material: PBMCs or T cells enriched from blood (not recorded which). All receptors come from a woman aged 45-60 years who had recovered from COVID-19.

This chain connects TRBV10-3 to TRBJ1-5, with 7 bases fitting TRBD1. The CDR3 consists of 13 residues. After removal of 10 bases from V and 5 bases from J, the junction contained 8 bases not matched to a gene. Germline assignment: CDR1 ENHRY and CDR2 SYGVKD. As DNA, the CDR3 is TGTGCCAGCGGACAGGCGGAGGATCAGCCCCAGCATTTT. Its translation is CASGQAEDQPQHF.

The table lists this clone with a count of one. V is TRBV6-5 and J is TRBJ1-1; 8 nucleotides align to TRBD1. This CDR3 is built from 15 residues. Per germline, CDR1 MNHEY and CDR2 SVGAGI. V was pared by 8 bases and J by 4 bases, with 12 bases of the junction left unmatched. The CDR3 DNA follows: TGTGCCAGCGCCTCGCTCAGGGGGCGTCGCACTGAAGCTTTCTTT. Residues: CASASLRGRRTEAFF.

The gene calls are TRBV29-1 and TRBJ2-7; 9 bases are a match to TRBD1. Germline V CDR1 and CDR2: SQVTM, ANQGSEA. The V and J ends lost 7 bases and 3 bases, in that order; junction bases with no gene match: 13. This CDR3 is 15 amino acids long. CDR3 sequence reads: CSARPGTGRDYEQYF. Written as DNA, the CDR3 is TGCAGCGCCCGACCGGGGACAGGGAGAGACTACGAGCAGTACTTC.

The chain joins TRBV28 to TRBJ2-1, with TRBD2 as a possible D gene (5 bases). CDR3 length equals 12 residues. Trimming shortened V by 8 bases and J by 0 bases, and 5 bases separated the two germline ends. Germline CDR1 MDHEN, CDR2 SYDVKM. The CDR3: CASGSSYNEQFF. CDR3 DNA sequence: TGTGCCAGCGGGAGCTCCTACAATGAGCAGTTCTTC.

The genes are TRBV3-1 (or the pseudogene TRBV3-2) and TRBJ1-4; 7 nucleotides line up with TRBD1. In germline, CDR1 is LGHDT, CDR2 YNNKEL (reference sequence). The CDR3 loop spans 15 amino acids. The V segment lost 5 bases and the J segment 5 bases; nucleotides outside the gene matches: 8. CDR3 protein: CASSDNRGGNEKLFF. CDR3 nucleotides: TGTGCCAGCAGCGATAACAGGGGCGGGAATGAAAAACTGTTTTTT.

The rearrangement joins TRBV19 to TRBJ2-3, with a tentative D call TRBD1 (7 bases). CDR3 length: 15 amino acids. Germline lookup yields CDR1 LNHDA and CDR2 SQIVND (reference sequence). Trimming pared 7 bases from V and 1 base from J, leaving 15 bases between. In DNA, the CDR3 is TGTGCCAGTACCCCCAGGGGGGTAGGCACAGATACGCAGTATTTT. Amino acids: CASTPRGVGTDTQYF. Using reference TRBV19 and TRBJ2-3 for the parts outside the CDR3, the full variable domain is DGGITQSPKYLFRKEGQNVTLSCEQNLNHDAMYWYRQDPGQGLRLIYYSQIVNDFQKGDIAEGYSVSREKKESFPLTVTSAQKNPTAFYLCASTPRGVGTDTQYFGPGTRLTVL.

The rearrangement joins TRBV27 to TRBJ2-2, with D possibly matching TRBD2 (5 bases). CDR3 size: 16 residues. The V end lost 6 bases, the J end lost 1 base, and 15 bases lay between the germline ends. The germline gives CDR1 MNHEY, CDR2 SMNVEV (reference sequence). CDR3 in DNA: TGTGCCAGCAGCTCCGGTCCTAGCTGGAACACCGGGGAGCTGTTTTTT. It encodes CASSSGPSWNTGELFF.

J is TRBJ2-7 and V is TRBV29-1; TRBD1 matches at 7 bases. The CDR3 has 12 residues. Trimming took 5 bases from V and 6 from J; bases not matched to a gene: 7. Germline CDR1 and CDR2: SQVTM and ANQGSEA. The CDR3 spells CSVQTRTGEQYF. The CDR3 nucleotides are TGCAGCGTTCAGACGCGGACAGGCGAGCAGTACTTC.

The rearrangement links TRBV29-1 to TRBJ1-1, with 7 bases that match TRBD1. CDR3 length equals 14 residues. Per the germline V gene, CDR1 is SQVTM and CDR2 is ANQGSEA. Losses at the gene ends were 6 bases for V and 3 bases for J; bases not matched to a gene: 10. In DNA, the CDR3 is TGCAGCGTACTTAGACAGGGACCACACACTGAAGCTTTCTTT. Encoded protein: CSVLRQGPHTEAFF.

This chain uses TRBV7-9 with TRBJ1-5; unclear D gene. CDR3 length: 17 residues. The V end lost 1 base, the J end lost 6 bases, and 19 bases lay between the germline ends. Germline V CDR1 and CDR2: SEHNR, FQNEAQ (reference sequence). The CDR3 sequence: CASSLGQGWGGGQPQHF. CDR3 nucleotides: TGTGCCAGCAGCTTAGGGCAAGGCTGGGGAGGCGGTCAGCCCCAGCATTTT.

The CDR3 reads CASSSQEGLSSYEQYF. In nucleotides, the CDR3 is TGTGCCAGCTCATCTCAAGAGGGACTGAGCTCCTACGAGCAGTACTTC. V gene TRBV18 combines with J gene TRBJ2-7, with TRBD2 as a possible D gene (6 bases). The CDR3 length is 16 residues. V was shortened by 5 bases and J by 0 bases, with 17 bases between the two germline ends. Looked up from germline, CDR1 is KGHSH and CDR2 is LQKENI.